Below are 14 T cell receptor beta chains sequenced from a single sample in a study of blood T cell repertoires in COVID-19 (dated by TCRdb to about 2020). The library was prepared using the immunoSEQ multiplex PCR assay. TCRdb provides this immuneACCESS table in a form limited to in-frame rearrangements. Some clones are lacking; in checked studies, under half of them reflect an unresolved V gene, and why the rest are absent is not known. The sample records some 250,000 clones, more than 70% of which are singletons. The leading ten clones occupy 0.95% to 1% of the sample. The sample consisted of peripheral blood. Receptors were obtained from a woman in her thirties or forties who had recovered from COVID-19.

The CDR3 DNA sequence: TGTGCCACCAGTGATTTCAAGAACACTGAAGCTTTCTTT. Its protein product is CATSDFKNTEAFF. The chain recombines TRBV24-1 with TRBJ1-1; no reliable D call. Germline CDR1 KGHDR, CDR2 SFDVKD. The CDR3 extends over 13 amino acids. V was cut by 1 base and J by 1 base, with 3 bases left in between.

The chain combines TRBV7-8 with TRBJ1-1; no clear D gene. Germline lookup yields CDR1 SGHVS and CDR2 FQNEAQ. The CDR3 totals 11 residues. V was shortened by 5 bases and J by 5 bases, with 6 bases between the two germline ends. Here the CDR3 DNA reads TGTGCCAGCAGCCCCCTGACTGAAGCTTTCTTT. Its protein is CASSPLTEAFF.

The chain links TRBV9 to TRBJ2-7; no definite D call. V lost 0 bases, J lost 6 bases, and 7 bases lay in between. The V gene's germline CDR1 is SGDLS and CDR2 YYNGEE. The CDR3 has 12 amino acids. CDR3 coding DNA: TGTGCCAGCAGCGTAGCTGCCGGCGAGCAGTACTTC. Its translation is CASSVAAGEQYF.

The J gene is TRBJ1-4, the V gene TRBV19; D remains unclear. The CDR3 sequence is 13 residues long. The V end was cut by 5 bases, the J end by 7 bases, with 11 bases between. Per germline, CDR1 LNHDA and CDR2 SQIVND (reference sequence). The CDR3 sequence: CASSGQAREKLFF. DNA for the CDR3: TGTGCCAGTAGTGGGCAGGCGCGTGAAAAACTGTTTTTT.

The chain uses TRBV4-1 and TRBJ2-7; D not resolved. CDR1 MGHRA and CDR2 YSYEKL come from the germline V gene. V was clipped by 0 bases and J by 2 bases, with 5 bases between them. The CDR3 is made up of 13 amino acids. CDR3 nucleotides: TGCGCCAGCAGCCAAGAGACTCCCTACGAGCAGTACTTC. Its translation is CASSQETPYEQYF.

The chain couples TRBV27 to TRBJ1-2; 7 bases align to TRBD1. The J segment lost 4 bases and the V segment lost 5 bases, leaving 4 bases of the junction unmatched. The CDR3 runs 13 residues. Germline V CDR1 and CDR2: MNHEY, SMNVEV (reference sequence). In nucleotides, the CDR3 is TGTGCCAGCAGTAATAGACAGGGCTATGGCTACACCTTC. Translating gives CASSNRQGYGYTF.

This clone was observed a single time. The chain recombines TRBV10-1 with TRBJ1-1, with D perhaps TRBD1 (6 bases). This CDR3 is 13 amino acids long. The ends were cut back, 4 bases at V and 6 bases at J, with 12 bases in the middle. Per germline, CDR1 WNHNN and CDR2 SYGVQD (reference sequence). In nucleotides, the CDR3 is TGCGCCAGCAGTGTTTTACCAGGGGCTGAAGCTTTCTTT. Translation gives CASSVLPGAEAFF.

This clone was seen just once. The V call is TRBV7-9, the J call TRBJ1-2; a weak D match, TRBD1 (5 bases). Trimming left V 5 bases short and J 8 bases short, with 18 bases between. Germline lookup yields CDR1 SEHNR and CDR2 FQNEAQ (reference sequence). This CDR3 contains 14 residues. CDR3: CASSPPGGVEGYTF. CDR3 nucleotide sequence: TGTGCCAGCAGCCCGCCGGGGGGGGTGGAGGGCTACACCTTC.

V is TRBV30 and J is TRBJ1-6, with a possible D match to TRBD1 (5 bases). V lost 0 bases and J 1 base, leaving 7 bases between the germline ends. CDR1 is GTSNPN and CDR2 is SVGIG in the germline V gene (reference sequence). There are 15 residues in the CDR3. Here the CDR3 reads CAWSVRGSYNSPLHF. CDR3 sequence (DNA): TGTGCCTGGAGTGTTCGGGGGTCCTATAATTCACCCCTCCACTTT.

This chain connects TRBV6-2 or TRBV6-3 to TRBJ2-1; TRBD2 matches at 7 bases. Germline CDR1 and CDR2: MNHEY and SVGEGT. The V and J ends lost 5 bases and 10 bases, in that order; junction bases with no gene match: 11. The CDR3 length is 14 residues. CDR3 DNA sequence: TGTGCCAGCAGTACCCCTCTACTAGCGCCAGAGCAGTTCTTC. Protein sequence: CASSTPLLAPEQFF.

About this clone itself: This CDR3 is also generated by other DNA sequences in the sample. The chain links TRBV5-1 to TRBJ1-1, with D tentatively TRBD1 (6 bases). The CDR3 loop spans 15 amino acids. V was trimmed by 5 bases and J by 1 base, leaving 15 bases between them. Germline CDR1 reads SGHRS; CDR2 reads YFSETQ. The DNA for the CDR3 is TGCGCCAGCAGTGGGCGGGGGCGTACGAACACTGAAGCTTTCTTT. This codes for CASSGRGRTNTEAFF.

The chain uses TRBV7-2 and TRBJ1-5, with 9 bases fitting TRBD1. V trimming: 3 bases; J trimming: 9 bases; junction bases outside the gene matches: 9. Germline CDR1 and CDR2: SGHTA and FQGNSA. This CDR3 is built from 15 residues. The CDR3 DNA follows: TGTGCCAGCAGCTTTGGGGGACAGGGACAAGGGCCCCAGCATTTT. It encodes CASSFGGQGQGPQHF.

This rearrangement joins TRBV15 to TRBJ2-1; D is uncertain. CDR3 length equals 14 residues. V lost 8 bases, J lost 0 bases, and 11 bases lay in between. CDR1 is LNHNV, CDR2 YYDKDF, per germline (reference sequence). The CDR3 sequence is CATSPRRSYNEQFF. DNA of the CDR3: TGTGCCACCTCCCCGAGGCGCTCCTACAATGAGCAGTTCTTC.

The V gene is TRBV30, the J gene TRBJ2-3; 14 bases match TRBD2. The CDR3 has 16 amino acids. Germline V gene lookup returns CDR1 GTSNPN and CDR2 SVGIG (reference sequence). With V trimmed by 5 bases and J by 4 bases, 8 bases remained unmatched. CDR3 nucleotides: TGTGCCTGGGATGGGACTAGCGGGAGTTGGGCAGATACGCAGTATTTT. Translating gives CAWDGTSGSWADTQYF.